This T cell receptor (beta chain) emerged from a study of OX40 agonist ivuxolimab in advanced cancers. Study as a whole: Those enrolled were roughly 85% male, with a mean age of 60 years and ages from about 20 to 90.

CDR3 size: 13 residues. The V gene lost 5 bases and the J gene lost 4 bases, with 6 bases spanning the gap. Germline CDR1 reads SEHNR; CDR2 reads FQNEAQ (reference sequence). Profiling relied on immunoSEQ multiplex PCR, and the TCRdb table lists in-frame clones only, not all of them. This table has roughly 150,000 clones, 94% appearing once. The clonotype was recovered from an adult with an advanced solid tumor such as melanoma, head and neck, liver or kidney cancer. Sequencing was performed on CD4+ or CD8+ T cells sorted from blood, taken in a trial of the OX40 agonist ivuxolimab. V is TRBV7-9 and J is TRBJ2-6; no definite D call. This CDR3 is CASSALGANVLTF. The CDR3 DNA sequence: TGTGCCAGCAGCGCTTTGGGGGCCAACGTCCTGACTTTC.